The 21 T cell receptor beta chains below all came from one sample that was sequenced in a study of PD-L1 blockade in urothelial cancer. Time point: peripheral blood 6 weeks after treatment start. Clones were read by immunoSEQ multiplex PCR, and TCRdb kept only the in-frame ones, dropping some. This repertoire shows around 100,000 clones, approximately 90% found once; its top ten account for about 4%. The starting material was PBMCs, obtained around atezolizumab (anti-PD-L1) treatment. These receptor sequences come from a man aged 60 to 69 with urothelial cancer.

This chain connects TRBV10-3 to TRBJ2-5, with D possibly TRBD1 on 6 matching bases. The CDR3 sequence is 12 residues long. Germline V gene sequence: CDR1 ENHRY, CDR2 SYGVKD. V gave up 10 bases and J gave up 2 bases, with 11 bases separating them. As DNA, the CDR3 is TGTGCCACCGGGACATCTCAAGAGACCCAGTACTTC. It translates to CATGTSQETQYF.

This chain joins TRBV7-2 and TRBJ2-7; 8 bases map to TRBD1. Germline V CDR1 and CDR2: SGHTA, FQGNSA. J lost 0 bases, V lost 4 bases, and 8 bases had no gene match. This CDR3 has 16 amino acids. The CDR3 protein is CASSSSTGTGSYEQYF. CDR3 coding DNA: TGTGCCAGCAGCTCAAGTACCGGGACAGGCTCCTACGAGCAGTACTTC.

V and J are TRBV20-1 and TRBJ2-7; D may be TRBD1 (6 bases). The V gene lost 7 bases and the J gene lost 5 bases, with 9 bases spanning the gap. The germline V gene has CDR1 DFQATT and CDR2 SNEGSKA (reference sequence). The length of the CDR3 is 10 residues. This CDR3 is CSGSGDEQYF. CDR3 bases: TGCAGTGGTTCAGGGGACGAGCAGTACTTC.

J is TRBJ2-1 and V is TRBV7-9; TRBD2 matches 10 bases. The length of the CDR3 is 15 residues. Germline V gene sequence: CDR1 SEHNR, CDR2 FQNEAQ (reference sequence). Trimming cost V 5 bases and J 4 bases; bases outside gene matches: 5. The chain's CDR3 is CASSPPAGGYNEQFF. The CDR3 DNA is TGTGCCAGCAGCCCCCCAGCGGGAGGGTACAATGAGCAGTTCTTC.

The chain combines TRBV30 with TRBJ2-3; 7 nucleotides line up with TRBD1. The germline gives CDR1 GTSNPN, CDR2 SVGIG (reference sequence). Trimming at V came to 3 bases and at J to 3 bases, leaving 15 bases not matched to a gene. The length of the CDR3 is 17 residues. The CDR3 loop is CAWSPRGQEDSTDTQYF. CDR3 sequence (DNA): TGTGCCTGGAGCCCGAGAGGACAGGAAGATAGTACAGATACGCAGTATTTT. Variable domain in full (rest from reference TRBV30 and TRBJ2-3): SQTIHQWPATLVQPVGSPLSLECTVEGTSNPNLYWYRQAAGRGLQLLFYSVGIGQISSEVPQNLSASRPQDRQFILSSKKLLLSDSGFYLCAWSPRGQEDSTDTQYFGPGTRLTVL.

This chain uses TRBV7-9 with TRBJ2-3, with D perhaps TRBD1 (6 bases). Deletions cut 5 bases from V and 1 base from J, with 7 bases between. This CDR3 is 13 amino acids long. CDR1 and CDR2 (germline): SEHNR, FQNEAQ (reference sequence). This CDR3 reads CASSRTGTDTQYF. CDR3 nucleotide sequence: TGTGCCAGCAGCCGGACAGGCACAGATACGCAGTATTTT.

In this sample, this clone turned up a few times. This rearrangement joins TRBV5-4 to TRBJ2-7; D is uncertain. V was shortened by 0 bases and J by 7 bases, with 23 bases between the two germline ends. CDR3 size: 17 residues. Germline V gene sequence: CDR1 SGHNT, CDR2 YYREEE (reference sequence). The CDR3 here is CASSLDPPSKLAREQYF. The CDR3 bases are TGTGCCAGCAGCTTGGACCCCCCCTCAAAGCTGGCGCGGGAGCAGTACTTC.

This chain connects TRBV29-1 to TRBJ2-5; 12 bases line up with TRBD1. J gave up 7 bases and V 6 bases, and 9 bases lay outside the gene matches. CDR3 size: 14 residues. CDR1 is SQVTM and CDR2 is ANQGSEA in the germline V gene. The DNA of the CDR3 is TGCAGCGTCACCCGGGACAGGGGGCTTCGGACCCAGTACTTC. It encodes CSVTRDRGLRTQYF. Full variable domain (outside the CDR3, taken from reference TRBV29-1 and TRBJ2-5): SAVISQKPSRDICQRGTSLTIQCQVDSQVTMMFWYRQQPGQSLTLIATANQGSEATYESGFVIDKFPISRPNLTFSTLTVSNMSPEDSSIYLCSVTRDRGLRTQYFGPGTRLLVL.

The rearrangement links TRBV5-1 to TRBJ2-5, with no clear D. The CDR3 consists of 15 residues. CDR1 and CDR2 from the germline V gene are SGHRS and YFSETQ. V lost 0 bases and J lost 1, with 10 bases in between. The CDR3 here is CASSLGEVAQETQYF. The CDR3 DNA reads TGCGCCAGCAGCTTGGGAGAGGTAGCCCAAGAGACCCAGTACTTC. Using reference TRBV5-1 and TRBJ2-5 for the parts outside the CDR3, the full variable domain is KAGVTQTPRYLIKTRGQQVTLSCSPISGHRSVSWYQQTPGQGLQFLFEYFSETQRNKGNFPGRFSGRQFSNSRSEMNVSTLELGDSALYLCASSLGEVAQETQYFGPGTRLLVL.

The chain recombines TRBV7-2 with TRBJ2-7; 7 bases fit TRBD2. With 1 base clipped from V and 0 bases from J, the junction kept 3 bases outside the gene matches. Germline loops: CDR1 SGHTA, CDR2 FQGNSA. There are 15 residues in the CDR3. The CDR3 region has the DNA TGTGCCAGCAGCTTAGGGCTAGCGGACTCCTACGAGCAGTACTTC. Its translation is CASSLGLADSYEQYF.

The J gene is TRBJ2-3, the V gene TRBV20-1; D not resolved. The V and J ends lost 6 bases and 2 bases respectively, with 3 bases between them. CDR1 DFQATT and CDR2 SNEGSKA come from the germline V gene (reference sequence). The CDR3 is 10 residues long. This chain's CDR3 is CSANTDTQYF. The DNA for the CDR3 is TGCAGTGCCAACACAGATACGCAGTATTTT.

The V and J genes are TRBV6-5 and TRBJ1-3, with 10 bases matching TRBD1. The V gene end was trimmed by 5 bases and the J gene end by 0 bases; junction bases not matched to a gene: 1. This CDR3 comprises 15 residues. In germline, CDR1 is MNHEY, CDR2 SVGAGI. For the CDR3, the DNA is TGTGCCAGCAGTCGGGACAGGGGCTCTGGAAACACCATATATTTT. This translates into CASSRDRGSGNTIYF.

In this sample, this clone turned up once. The V call is TRBV5-6, the J call TRBJ2-1, with a tentative D call TRBD2 (5 bases). Looked up from germline, CDR1 is SGHDT and CDR2 is YYEEEE. The length of the CDR3 is 14 residues. V lost 2 bases and J lost 3, with 9 bases in between. The CDR3 bases are TGTGCCAGCAGCTTAGAGGGTATCTACAATGAGCAGTTCTTC. It is translated as CASSLEGIYNEQFF.

This clone was seen a single time. The genes are TRBV28 and TRBJ2-7; 8 bases are a match to TRBD1. Trimming cost V 9 bases and J 3 bases; bases outside gene matches: 7. This CDR3 has 13 residues. Germline V CDR1 and CDR2: MDHEN, SYDVKM. This chain's CDR3 is CASTSGQVYEQYF. DNA of the CDR3: TGTGCCAGTACCTCGGGACAGGTCTACGAGCAGTACTTC.

This CDR3 reads CASSSEGVVGEQYF. CDR3 nucleotide sequence: TGTGCCAGCAGCTCCGAGGGGGTAGTAGGCGAGCAGTACTTC. The chain couples TRBV5-6 to TRBJ2-7, with a tentative D call TRBD1 (6 bases). This CDR3 has 14 residues. V was clipped by 3 bases and J by 6 bases, with 16 bases between them. Germline CDR1 is SGHDT and CDR2 is YYEEEE. Using reference TRBV5-6 and TRBJ2-7 for the parts outside the CDR3, the full variable domain is DAGVTQSPTHLIKTRGQQVTLRCSPKSGHDTVSWYQQALGQGPQFIFQYYEEEERQRGNFPDRFSGHQFPNYSSELNVNALLLGDSALYLCASSSEGVVGEQYFGPGTRLTVT.

The V and J genes are TRBV18 and TRBJ2-1; the match to TRBD2 covers 9 bases. The germline V gene encodes CDR1 KGHSH and CDR2 LQKENI. V trimming: 3 bases; J trimming: 8 bases; junction bases outside the gene matches: 14. The CDR3 runs 17 residues. CDR3 amino acids: CASSPRASGDTGDEQFF. The CDR3 nucleotides read TGTGCCAGCTCACCCCGGGCTAGCGGGGACACCGGGGATGAGCAGTTCTTC.

The V and J genes are TRBV6-5 and TRBJ1-1; 10 bases are a match to TRBD1. The CDR3 has 15 residues. With V trimmed by 4 bases and J by 0 bases, 2 bases remained unmatched. The V gene's germline CDR1 is MNHEY and CDR2 SVGAGI. CDR3 sequence (DNA): TGTGCCAGCAGTTGGACAGGGGGAATGAACACTGAAGCTTTCTTT. It is translated as CASSWTGGMNTEAFF.

The chain links TRBV6-1 to TRBJ2-6; D gene ambiguous. Germline V gene sequence: CDR1 MNHNS, CDR2 SASEGT. The CDR3 is made up of 13 amino acids. V was cut by 11 bases and J by 3 bases, with 11 bases left in between. The CDR3 loop reads CAAGSIGANVLTF. CDR3 in DNA: TGTGCCGCCGGTAGTATTGGGGCCAACGTCCTGACTTTC.

V gene TRBV2 combines with J gene TRBJ2-7, with no clear D. The CDR3 length is 15 residues. The V and J ends lost 7 bases and 5 bases respectively, with 21 bases between them. Looked up from germline, CDR1 is SNHLY and CDR2 is FYNNEI. In DNA form, the CDR3 reads TGTGCCAGCACCCCCTTCCGGAGTATCGCGAACGAGCAGTACTTC. It yields the protein CASTPFRSIANEQYF. Together with reference TRBV2 and TRBJ2-7, the CDR3 gives the full variable domain: EPEVTQTPSHQVTQMGQEVILRCVPISNHLYFYWYRQILGQKVEFLVSFYNNEISEKSEIFDDQFSVERPDGSNFTLKIRSTKLEDSAMYFCASTPFRSIANEQYFGPGTRLTVT.

The V and J genes are TRBV30 and TRBJ1-5; TRBD1 might be the D (5 bases). Germline-derived CDR1 and CDR2 are GTSNPN and SVGIG (reference sequence). Trimming removed 0 bases at V and 0 bases at J, with 27 bases between. The CDR3 consists of 21 residues. This CDR3 is CAWSVGSILGQGYYSNQPQHF. CDR3 DNA: TGTGCCTGGAGTGTTGGGTCCATTTTGGGCCAGGGATATTATAGCAATCAGCCCCAGCATTTT.

V gene TRBV5-8 combines with J gene TRBJ1-5; 11 bases are shared with TRBD1. This CDR3 region has 18 residues. V was pared by 3 bases and J by 3 bases, with 11 bases of the junction left unmatched. CDR1 SGHTS and CDR2 YDEGEE come from the germline V gene. DNA of the CDR3: TGTGCCAGCAGCTCAATGACCGGGACAGGGGGTGTCAATCAGCCCCAGCATTTT. Its protein product is CASSSMTGTGGVNQPQHF. Using reference TRBV5-8 and TRBJ1-5 for the parts outside the CDR3, the full variable domain is EAGVTQSPTHLIKTRGQQATLRCSPISGHTSVYWYQQALGLGLQFLLWYDEGEERNRGNFPPRFSGRQFPNYSSELNVNALELEDSALYLCASSSMTGTGGVNQPQHFGDGTRLSIL.